The 22 T cell receptor beta chains given below trace back to one sample, sequenced in a study of blood T cell repertoires in COVID-19. Generated by immunoSEQ multiplex PCR, the TCRdb table keeps only in-frame clones and is missing some. The table has about 350,000 clones, about 86% seen once; the top ten hold 7.1%. Sequencing was performed on peripheral blood. These receptor sequences come from a woman aged 55-70 years with COVID-19, enrolled during active disease.

This clone appeared a single time. CDR3 DNA: TGTGCCAGCAGTTACTCGTGGGACAGGGGTTCCTACGAGCAGTACTTC. Encoded protein: CASSYSWDRGSYEQYF. The V gene is TRBV6-5, the J gene TRBJ2-7; TRBD1 matches 10 bases. The CDR3 totals 16 residues. Trimming took 0 bases from V and 1 from J; bases not matched to a gene: 3. CDR1 is MNHEY, CDR2 SVGAGI, per germline.

The chain carries TRBV30 and TRBJ1-2; a possible D gene is TRBD1 (6 bases). Germline CDR1 and CDR2: GTSNPN and SVGIG (reference sequence). Trimming pared 2 bases from V and 0 bases from J, leaving 16 bases between. This CDR3 comprises 16 residues. Here the CDR3 reads CAWSWGGSAANYGYTF. CDR3 sequence (DNA): TGTGCCTGGAGTTGGGGGGGCAGTGCAGCTAACTATGGCTACACCTTC.

This sequence joins TRBV27 and TRBJ1-1; D call uncertain. CDR1 MNHEY and CDR2 SMNVEV come from the germline V gene (reference sequence). The V gene lost 0 bases and the J gene lost 4 bases, with 12 bases spanning the gap. The CDR3 covers 15 residues. DNA for the CDR3: TGTGCCAGCAGTTTATCTTTCGGGGTCGGCACTGAAGCTTTCTTT. This sequence encodes CASSLSFGVGTEAFF.

CDR3 protein: CATSDSGGVADTQYF. CDR3 in DNA: TGTGCCACCAGTGATTCGGGGGGGGTCGCAGATACGCAGTATTTT. V and J are TRBV24-1 and TRBJ2-3, with 8 nucleotides matching TRBD2. After removal of 2 bases from V and 4 bases from J, the junction contained 4 bases not matched to a gene. The CDR3 spans 15 residues. CDR1 and CDR2 from the germline V gene are KGHDR and SFDVKD.

This rearrangement joins TRBV20-1 to TRBJ2-5; tentative D call: TRBD2 (5 bases). Germline CDR1 and CDR2: DFQATT and SNEGSKA (reference sequence). The V end was cut by 3 bases, the J end by 3 bases, with 11 bases between. The CDR3 is made up of 13 amino acids. The CDR3 is CSASLTLEETQYF. CDR3 nucleotides: TGCAGTGCTAGTCTGACACTAGAAGAGACCCAGTACTTC.

A few counts support this clone. The CDR3: CASRSGSGNTIYF. CDR3 in DNA: TGCGCCAGCAGGTCGGGCTCTGGAAACACCATATATTTT. The chain joins TRBV10-1 to TRBJ1-3, with no clear D. The CDR3 consists of 13 residues. Trimming shortened V by 6 bases and J by 0 bases, and 6 bases separated the two germline ends. Germline loops: CDR1 WNHNN, CDR2 SYGVQD (reference sequence).

This rearrangement joins TRBV21-1 to TRBJ1-2. TRBV21-1 represents a pseudogene. The CDR3 sequence is 13 residues long. CDR3 DNA sequence: TGTGCCAGCAGCAAAGCGAGAAACTATGGCTACACCTTC. This sequence encodes CASSKARNYGYTF.

About this clone itself: Relative to the germline gene, one junction end is altered; a read error may explain this. V gene TRBV7-2 combines with J gene TRBJ2-6; TRBD2 matches 11 bases. From germline, CDR1 is SGHTA and CDR2 FQGNSA. The CDR3 spans 16 residues. The CDR3 coding sequence is TGTGCCAGCAGCCTAGCGGGAGGATCTGGGGCCAACGTCCTGACTTTC. It encodes CASSLAGGSGANVLTF.

The rearrangement links TRBV5-1 to TRBJ1-3; D call uncertain. This CDR3 comprises 16 residues. The germline gives CDR1 SGHRS, CDR2 YFSETQ. V dropped 4 bases and J dropped 3 bases, with 17 bases sitting between them. CDR3 nucleotides: TGCGCCAGCAGCCTGCGAGGGAGCCAATATGGAAACACCATATATTTT. This sequence encodes CASSLRGSQYGNTIYF.

V usage is TRBV27 and J usage is TRBJ2-1; tentatively, D is TRBD1 (6 bases). Germline V lookup: CDR1 MNHEY, CDR2 SMNVEV (reference sequence). CDR3 length equals 15 residues. With 0 bases removed from V and 4 bases from J, the gap between germline ends came to 10 bases. The CDR3 DNA is TGTGCCAGCAGTTTATCCGGGACAAGGTACAATGAGCAGTTCTTC. Its translation: CASSLSGTRYNEQFF.

The CDR3 coding sequence is TGTGCCAGCAGTTACCGCGTTTCCTCCGGGGGCTACACCTTC. It translates to CASSYRVSSGGYTF. This chain uses TRBV6-2 or TRBV6-3 with TRBJ1-2; no firm D call. V dropped 2 bases and J dropped 8 bases, with 15 bases sitting between them. From germline, CDR1 is MNHEY and CDR2 SVGEGT. The CDR3 loop spans 14 amino acids.

The chain couples TRBV2 to TRBJ1-2, with a weak D call TRBD1 (6 bases). Germline loops: CDR1 SNHLY, CDR2 FYNNEI. This CDR3 is built from 13 residues. V lost 4 bases, J lost 3 bases, and 9 bases lay in between. CDR3 region: CASSAPGDYGYTF. In DNA, the CDR3 is TGTGCCAGCAGTGCTCCAGGGGACTATGGCTACACCTTC.

This clone has only one observation. This rearrangement joins TRBV29-1 to TRBJ1-1, with TRBD1 as a possible D gene (5 bases). Germline CDR1 is SQVTM and CDR2 is ANQGSEA. This CDR3 region has 14 residues. V was cut by 4 bases and J by 5 bases, with 17 bases left in between. CDR3 sequence: CSVVRGMGGTEAFF. In nucleotides, the CDR3 is TGCAGCGTTGTACGGGGTATGGGGGGAACTGAAGCTTTCTTT. Full variable domain (missing parts from reference TRBV29-1 and TRBJ1-1): SAVISQKPSRDICQRGTSLTIQCQVDSQVTMMFWYRQQPGQSLTLIATANQGSEATYESGFVIDKFPISRPNLTFSTLTVSNMSPEDSSIYLCSVVRGMGGTEAFFGQGTRLTVV.

The chain links TRBV29-1 to TRBJ1-1, with D hard to call. Germline V gives CDR1 SQVTM, CDR2 ANQGSEA. This CDR3 spans 12 amino acids. DNA of the CDR3: TGCATCGGGTCAAACATGAACACTGAAGCTTTCTTT. Amino acid sequence: CIGSNMNTEAFF.

J is TRBJ2-7 and V is TRBV30; D may be TRBD2 (6 bases). V shed 3 bases and J shed 4 bases, with 16 bases lying between them. Germline loops: CDR1 GTSNPN, CDR2 SVGIG (reference sequence). The CDR3 consists of 14 residues. CDR3 in amino acids: CAWSRGGAGYEQYF. DNA for the CDR3: TGTGCCTGGAGCAGAGGAGGGGCCGGGTACGAGCAGTACTTC.

This clone was seen just once. The chain carries TRBV10-3 and TRBJ2-3, with D uncertain. The V gene's germline CDR1 is ENHRY and CDR2 SYGVKD. Between the trimmed V and J ends, which lost 10 bases and 3 bases, there was a span of 14 bases. The CDR3 is 13 residues long. CDR3 region: CATMKPQTDTQYF. As DNA, the CDR3 is TGTGCCACGATGAAACCACAAACAGATACGCAGTATTTT.

The chain combines TRBV5-1 with TRBJ2-7; 7 nucleotides match TRBD2. This CDR3 contains 12 residues. Trimming at V came to 4 bases and at J to 4 bases, leaving 2 bases not matched to a gene. Germline-derived CDR1 and CDR2 are SGHRS and YFSETQ. The CDR3 region is CASSGGGYEQYF. As DNA, the CDR3 is TGCGCCAGCAGCGGGGGGGGGTACGAGCAGTACTTC.

The chain links TRBV4-1 to TRBJ2-7; 7 bases line up with TRBD2. The CDR3 runs to 13 residues. Germline CDR1 is MGHRA and CDR2 is YSYEKL. The V gene end was trimmed by 2 bases and the J gene end by 4 bases; junction bases not matched to a gene: 2. The CDR3 here is CASSQFGGYEQYF. The DNA for the CDR3 is TGCGCCAGCAGCCAATTCGGGGGGTACGAGCAGTACTTC.

The CDR3 loop reads CASSSIGRNTIYF. The CDR3 DNA reads as TGTGCCAGCAGTTCGATTGGTCGGAACACCATATATTTT. The genes are TRBV27 and TRBJ1-3; no definite D call. The germline V gene has CDR1 MNHEY and CDR2 SMNVEV (reference sequence). V was trimmed by 4 bases and J by 7 bases, leaving 11 bases between them. The CDR3 covers 13 residues.

This clone has only one observation. The chain links TRBV9 to TRBJ1-1; weak D call: TRBD1 (6 bases). This CDR3 contains 15 residues. Per germline, CDR1 SGDLS and CDR2 YYNGEE. V was clipped by 3 bases and J by 5 bases, with 17 bases between them. The CDR3 is CASSARGALETEAFF. The CDR3 DNA reads TGTGCCAGCAGCGCCAGGGGAGCACTGGAGACTGAAGCTTTCTTT.

V gene TRBV3-1 (or the pseudogene TRBV3-2) combines with J gene TRBJ1-2; no clear D. The CDR3 totals 14 residues. CDR1 and CDR2 from the germline V gene are LGHDT and YNNKEL (reference sequence). V shed 0 bases and J shed 4 bases, with 9 bases lying between them. Here the CDR3 reads CASSQEAGTYGYTF. In DNA form, the CDR3 reads TGTGCCAGCAGCCAAGAGGCGGGTACCTATGGCTACACCTTC.

This clone occurred a few times. The CDR3 coding sequence is TGTGCCAGCAGCCCCAGGGAAACTGGGGCCAACGTCCTGACTTTC. This encodes CASSPRETGANVLTF. The rearrangement joins TRBV11-1 to TRBJ2-6, with D possibly being TRBD1 (5 bases). Germline V gives CDR1 SGHAT, CDR2 FQDESV (reference sequence). The CDR3 has 15 amino acids. V gave up 5 bases and J gave up 2 bases, with 10 bases separating them.